This T cell receptor (beta chain) is from a study of cytomegalovirus exposure and HLA in healthy donors. Broader study findings: Subsequent analysis revealed that first-cohort TCR clusters tended to co-occur in the 95 to 150 validation repertoires.

Produced via immunoSEQ multiplex PCR; TCRdb's table is partial and in-frame only. Of 200,000 or so clones in the sample, roughly 82% are singletons; the top ten hold around 15%. About this clone: The antigen remains undetermined.

A roughly 120-subject validation cohort, separate from the 666-subject first cohort, supplied the donors. The V gene's germline CDR1 is MNHNS and CDR2 SASEGT. This CDR3 has 14 amino acids. The V gene lost 6 bases and the J gene lost 1 base, with 12 bases spanning the gap. This receptor was identified in a woman aged 30 to 39 in good health and CMV-seropositive. Sequences were obtained from PBMCs. The chain has TRBV6-1 and TRBJ1-1; possible D gene TRBD1, 5 bases. Written as DNA, the CDR3 is TGTGCCAGCAGGTTACAGGCGACGAACACTGAAGCTTTCTTT. Its translation: CASRLQATNTEAFF.